The 32 T cell receptor beta chains presented below share a single source sample, sequenced in a study of shared clonotypes between healthy human individuals. Sequencing used immunoSEQ multiplex PCR; TCRdb keeps in-frame clones, though not all of them. The sample has some 2.1 million clones, about 95% seen once; the top ten hold about 0.13%. Sequenced sample: naive CD4+ T cells sorted from blood. Subset described: CD45RA+ positively selected. The receptor set was obtained from a man younger than 35 in good health.

This chain links TRBV5-6 with TRBJ2-1; 7 bases line up with TRBD1. J gave up 3 bases and V 0 bases, and 3 bases lay outside the gene matches. Germline V lookup: CDR1 SGHDT, CDR2 YYEEEE. CDR3 size: 15 residues. The CDR3 region has the DNA TGTGCCAGCAGCTTGGAGGGACAGTTCTACAATGAGCAGTTCTTC. Amino acid sequence: CASSLEGQFYNEQFF.

V gene TRBV5-1 combines with J gene TRBJ2-3, with 10 bases that match TRBD2. Germline values: CDR1 SGHRS, CDR2 YFSETQ. The CDR3 contains 18 residues. The trim removed 0 bases at V and 4 bases at J, leaving 11 bases unmatched. The CDR3 loop reads CASSLGPRPAGGADTQYF. The DNA of the CDR3 is TGCGCCAGCAGCTTGGGCCCGCGCCCAGCGGGGGGGGCAGATACGCAGTATTTT.

The V call is TRBV5-1, the J call TRBJ2-5; no reliable D call. In germline, CDR1 is SGHRS, CDR2 YFSETQ. V was cut by 6 bases and J by 3 bases, with 18 bases left in between. This CDR3 has 15 residues. DNA of the CDR3: TGCGCCAGCATCGGAAGGCAGGTGATAGAAGAGACCCAGTACTTC. Translation gives CASIGRQVIEETQYF. Together with reference TRBV5-1 and TRBJ2-5, the CDR3 gives the full variable domain: KAGVTQTPRYLIKTRGQQVTLSCSPISGHRSVSWYQQTPGQGLQFLFEYFSETQRNKGNFPGRFSGRQFSNSRSEMNVSTLELGDSALYLCASIGRQVIEETQYFGPGTRLLVL.

The rearrangement links TRBV11-2 to TRBJ1-2, with TRBD1 identical over 9 bases. V lost 2 bases and J lost 7; bases outside the gene matches: 11. From germline, CDR1 is SGHAT and CDR2 FQNNGV. The CDR3 is 16 residues long. For the CDR3, the DNA is TGTGCCAGCAGCTTAACGACAGGGGGTACCCGGGGTGGCTACACCTTC. Its translation is CASSLTTGGTRGGYTF.

The chain combines TRBV5-1 with TRBJ1-5; no reliable D call. The CDR3 consists of 15 residues. V lost 0 bases, J lost 5 bases, and 12 bases lay in between. Germline CDR1 reads SGHRS; CDR2 reads YFSETQ. The CDR3 nucleotides read TGCGCCAGCAGCTTGGTTGGAGGGAAGGATCAGCCCCAGCATTTT. This encodes CASSLVGGKDQPQHF.

V and J are TRBV19 and TRBJ2-2; D is ambiguous. CDR1 and CDR2 (germline): LNHDA, SQIVND (reference sequence). With 5 bases removed from V and 4 bases from J, the gap between germline ends came to 14 bases. CDR3 length: 15 residues. The CDR3 coding sequence is TGTGCCAGTAGTTCCTTAGCTAAAGGCACCGGGGAGCTGTTTTTT. Translation gives CASSSLAKGTGELFF.

This clone was detected once. CDR3 DNA sequence: TGTGCCAGTAGTATTACCAAAGAGACCCAGTACTTC. Translation: CASSITKETQYF. The V call is TRBV19, the J call TRBJ2-5, with no clear D. CDR1 and CDR2 (germline): LNHDA, SQIVND (reference sequence). V lost 3 bases, J lost 3 bases, and 5 bases lay in between. The CDR3 extends over 12 amino acids.

The genes are TRBV2 and TRBJ2-7; perhaps TRBD1 as D (5 bases). This CDR3 is 14 amino acids long. V lost 4 bases and J 2 bases, leaving 12 bases between the germline ends. Germline V gene sequence: CDR1 SNHLY, CDR2 FYNNEI. CDR3 loop: CASSGQGTPYEQYF. The CDR3 nucleotides are TGTGCCAGCAGTGGGCAGGGAACCCCCTACGAGCAGTACTTC.

Of note for this clone: Other DNA variants within this sample encode the same CDR3. CDR3 nucleotide sequence: TGTGCCTGGAGTGTACTGGGGGGGGCCTACGAGCAGTACTTC. This translates into CAWSVLGGAYEQYF. This rearrangement joins TRBV30 to TRBJ2-7; 7 bases map to TRBD2. V shed 0 bases, J shed 2 bases, and the junction held 4 bases outside the gene matches. The CDR3 has 14 amino acids. Germline CDR1 and CDR2: GTSNPN and SVGIG (reference sequence).

This clone was picked up one time. This chain links TRBV2 with TRBJ1-6, with 7 bases that match TRBD1. J lost 5 bases, V lost 4 bases, and 2 bases had no gene match. Germline loops: CDR1 SNHLY, CDR2 FYNNEI. CDR3 size: 14 residues. CDR3 in amino acids: CASSGDSHNSPLHF. CDR3 nucleotide sequence: TGTGCCAGCAGTGGGGACAGCCATAATTCACCCCTCCACTTT.

A note on this clone: Compared with germline, one end of the junction differs, possibly owing to a read error. The chain combines TRBV7-7 with TRBJ2-6, with D possibly TRBD1 on 6 matching bases. Germline V gene data show CDR1 as SSHAT and CDR2 as FNYEAQ (reference sequence). This CDR3 region has 15 residues. This CDR3 reads CASSRDISGANVLTF. DNA for the CDR3: TGTGCTAGCAGCCGGGACATTTCTGGGGCCAACGTCCTGACTTTC.

This clone was found once. This sequence joins TRBV5-1 and TRBJ2-3, with TRBD1 matching over 7 bases. This CDR3 contains 15 residues. Looked up from germline, CDR1 is SGHRS and CDR2 is YFSETQ. Trimming cost V 4 bases and J 2 bases; bases outside gene matches: 7. The CDR3 spells CASSQGGGSTDTQYF. The CDR3 nucleotides are TGCGCCAGCAGCCAAGGGGGCGGTTCCACAGATACGCAGTATTTT.

The chain uses TRBV5-4 and TRBJ2-2; D is possibly TRBD2 (5 bases). The V gene lost 2 bases and the J gene lost 0 bases, with 8 bases spanning the gap. Looked up from germline, CDR1 is SGHNT and CDR2 is YYREEE (reference sequence). The CDR3 contains 15 residues. The CDR3: CASSFRGTNTGELFF. The CDR3 bases are TGTGCCAGCAGCTTTCGGGGTACGAACACCGGGGAGCTGTTTTTT.

The gene calls are TRBV5-1 and TRBJ2-7; 9 nucleotides match TRBD1. CDR1 and CDR2 from the germline V gene are SGHRS and YFSETQ. V was clipped by 4 bases and J by 5 bases; unmatched bases: 4. The CDR3 covers 13 residues. The CDR3 sequence is CASSQQGADEQYF. The CDR3 DNA reads as TGCGCCAGCAGCCAACAGGGGGCCGACGAGCAGTACTTC.

V usage is TRBV6-6 and J usage is TRBJ2-7, with D possibly matching TRBD2 (5 bases). From germline, CDR1 is MNHNY and CDR2 SVGAGI (reference sequence). Trimming removed 7 bases at V and 7 bases at J, with 20 bases between. The CDR3 runs 14 residues. The CDR3 bases are TGTGCCAGCAAGAGCGGCTCTACTCCTAAGGAGCAGTACTTC. Amino acid sequence: CASKSGSTPKEQYF.

The CDR3 DNA follows: TGTGCCAGCAGTTTATCGTTAACAGGGTTTTCACCCCTCCACTTT. Translating it yields CASSLSLTGFSPLHF. V usage is TRBV27 and J usage is TRBJ1-6; D might be TRBD1 (6 bases). V lost 0 bases to trimming and J lost 9 bases, with 12 bases between them. Germline CDR1 is MNHEY and CDR2 is SMNVEV (reference sequence). CDR3 length: 15 amino acids.

V usage is TRBV5-8 and J usage is TRBJ2-1; no reliable D call. V shed 1 base and J shed 0 bases, with 8 bases lying between them. The CDR3 spans 15 residues. CDR1 and CDR2 (germline): SGHTS, YDEGEE. The CDR3 DNA reads as TGTGCCAGCAGCTTGTATGGGGACTCCTACAATGAGCAGTTCTTC. The encoded protein is CASSLYGDSYNEQFF.

The J gene is TRBJ2-7, the V gene TRBV18; no definite D call. Germline CDR1 is KGHSH and CDR2 is LQKENI. This CDR3 is built from 15 residues. Trimming took off 0 bases at V and 0 bases at J, with 9 bases between the two ends. CDR3 loop: CASSPPAAPSYEQYF. The CDR3 DNA reads as TGTGCCAGCTCACCACCCGCGGCGCCCTCCTACGAGCAGTACTTC.

The chain combines TRBV10-3 with TRBJ2-6; the D is unclear. V was clipped by 0 bases and J by 0 bases, with 6 bases between them. This CDR3 contains 16 residues. Germline V CDR1 and CDR2: ENHRY, SYGVKD. The CDR3 DNA reads TGTGCCATCAGTGAGTCGGGGTCCTCTGGGGCCAACGTCCTGACTTTC. Its translation is CAISESGSSGANVLTF.

The chain couples TRBV2 to TRBJ1-1; D perhaps matches TRBD1 (5 bases). Trimming removed 5 bases at V and 0 bases at J, with 13 bases between. The CDR3 loop spans 15 amino acids. Germline CDR1 and CDR2: SNHLY and FYNNEI. This CDR3 is CASSRGPGMNTEAFF. The CDR3 region has the DNA TGTGCCAGCAGTAGGGGACCAGGGATGAACACTGAAGCTTTCTTT.

The gene calls are TRBV27 and TRBJ2-7, with D uncertain. The CDR3 contains 16 residues. Per germline, CDR1 MNHEY and CDR2 SMNVEV (reference sequence). Deletions cut 3 bases from V and 0 bases from J, with 15 bases between. The CDR3 loop reads CASSFDPGTFSYEQYF. In DNA, the CDR3 is TGTGCCAGCAGTTTCGATCCGGGTACCTTCTCCTACGAGCAGTACTTC.

The rearrangement uses TRBV6-1 and TRBJ1-1; D uncertain. CDR3 length: 14 residues. CDR1 is MNHNS, CDR2 SASEGT, per germline. V was trimmed by 2 bases and J by 2 bases, leaving 9 bases between them. The CDR3 bases are TGTGCCAGCAGTGAATGGCAGGTCAACACTGAAGCTTTCTTT. It is translated as CASSEWQVNTEAFF.

The V call is TRBV4-3, the J call TRBJ1-1; weak D call: TRBD1 (5 bases). The CDR3 length is 14 residues. CDR1 is LGHNA, CDR2 YSLEER, per germline. Trimming removed 0 bases from V and 6 bases from J, with 11 bases in between. As DNA, the CDR3 is TGCGCCAGCAGCCAAGACCTGGGGACGGCTGAAGCTTTCTTT. It encodes CASSQDLGTAEAFF.

About this clone itself: Distinct nucleotide sequences in the sample also encode this CDR3. V gene TRBV6-1 combines with J gene TRBJ1-6; a weak D match, TRBD1 (5 bases). Trimming pared 4 bases from V and 10 bases from J, leaving 8 bases between. The CDR3 is 12 residues long. Germline assignment: CDR1 MNHNS and CDR2 SASEGT. For the CDR3, the DNA is TGTGCCAGCAGTGCGTCAGGGTCACCCCTCCACTTT. Protein product: CASSASGSPLHF.

The genes are TRBV27 and TRBJ1-1, with D possibly being TRBD1 (6 bases). V was pared by 7 bases and J by 5 bases, with 17 bases between. Looked up from germline, CDR1 is MNHEY and CDR2 is SMNVEV (reference sequence). This CDR3 is built from 14 residues. CDR3 sequence (DNA): TGTGCCAGCAACCCGACAGGTTGGCGGACTGAAGCTTTCTTT. This codes for CASNPTGWRTEAFF.

CDR3 loop: CASTAGTAGGYEQYF. CDR3 sequence (DNA): TGTGCCAGCACCGCGGGGACAGCGGGTGGGTACGAGCAGTACTTC. V is TRBV28 and J is TRBJ2-7, with D perhaps matching TRBD1 (7 bases). The CDR3 runs 15 residues. Germline V gene sequence: CDR1 MDHEN, CDR2 SYDVKM. Between the trimmed V and J ends, which lost 7 bases and 4 bases, there was a span of 20 bases.

V gene TRBV21-1 combines with J gene TRBJ1-5. TRBV21-1 is a recognized pseudogene. The CDR3 has 15 amino acids. CDR3 DNA sequence: TGTGCCAGCAGCTTCCGAGGACGGTACAATCAGCCCCAGCATTTT. Residues: CASSFRGRYNQPQHF.

Concerning this clone: The junction departs from germline at one end; a sequencing error may be responsible. V and J are TRBV6-5 and TRBJ1-4; tentatively, D is TRBD1 (6 bases). The CDR3 contains 15 residues. Germline CDR1 is MNHEY and CDR2 is SVGAGI. CDR3 protein: CASSPVGTTNEKLFF. Here the CDR3 DNA reads TGTGCCAGCAGCCCCGTGGGGACAACGAATGAAAAACTGTTTTTT.

DNA of the CDR3: TGCGCCAGCAGCCAACGGTTGGGGAACTACGAGCAGTACTTC. This encodes CASSQRLGNYEQYF. The J gene is TRBJ2-7, the V gene TRBV4-1; D uncertain. The ends were cut back, 2 bases at V and 3 bases at J, with 11 bases in the middle. The CDR3 is 14 amino acids. Germline V gene lookup returns CDR1 MGHRA and CDR2 YSYEKL.

This chain links TRBV9 with TRBJ2-5, with D uncertain. Trimming took 0 bases from V and 5 from J, leaving 5 bases between them. The germline CDR1 and CDR2 sequences are SGDLS and YYNGEE. CDR3 length equals 12 residues. DNA for the CDR3: TGTGCCAGCAGCGTAGATCTGGAGACCCAGTACTTC. It codes for CASSVDLETQYF.

The J gene is TRBJ1-6, the V gene TRBV19; D remains ambiguous. Between the trimmed V and J ends, which lost 7 bases and 11 bases, there was a span of 15 bases. The CDR3 is made up of 13 amino acids. Germline loops: CDR1 LNHDA, CDR2 SQIVND (reference sequence). The chain's CDR3 is CASTREGRTPLHF. DNA of the CDR3: TGTGCCAGTACCCGGGAGGGTAGGACACCCCTCCACTTT.

As to this clone: Other DNA sequences in this specimen translate into the identical CDR3. The V and J genes are TRBV18 and TRBJ2-7; D is undetermined. This CDR3 has 14 residues. V dropped 3 bases and J dropped 2 bases, with 11 bases sitting between them. Germline V gene lookup returns CDR1 KGHSH and CDR2 LQKENI. CDR3 amino acids: CASSPSGSTYEQYF. In DNA form, the CDR3 reads TGTGCCAGCTCACCCTCGGGCAGCACCTACGAGCAGTACTTC. The variable domain in full, completed from reference TRBV18 and TRBJ2-7, reads NAGVMQNPRHLVRRRGQEARLRCSPMKGHSHVYWYRQLPEEGLKFMVYLQKENIIDESGMPKERFSAEFPKEGPSILRIQQVVRGDSAAYFCASSPSGSTYEQYFGPGTRLTVT.